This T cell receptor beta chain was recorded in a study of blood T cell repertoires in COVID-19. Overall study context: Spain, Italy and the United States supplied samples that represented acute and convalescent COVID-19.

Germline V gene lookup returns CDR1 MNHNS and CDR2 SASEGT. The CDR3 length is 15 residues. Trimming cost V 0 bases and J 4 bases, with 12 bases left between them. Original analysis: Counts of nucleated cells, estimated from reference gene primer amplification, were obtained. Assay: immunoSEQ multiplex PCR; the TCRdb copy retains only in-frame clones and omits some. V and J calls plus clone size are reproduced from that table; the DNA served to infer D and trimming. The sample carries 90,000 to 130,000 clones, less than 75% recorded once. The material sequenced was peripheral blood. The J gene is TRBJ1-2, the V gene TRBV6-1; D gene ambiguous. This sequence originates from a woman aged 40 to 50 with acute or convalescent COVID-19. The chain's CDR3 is CASSEAGTVFYGYTF. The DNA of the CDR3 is TGTGCCAGCAGTGAAGCGGGCACAGTCTTCTATGGCTACACCTTC.